Below, one TCR beta chain is given with its context. Its target is not known. TCRdb redid the calling of the 5' RACE reads with MiXCR, one entry per CDR3 protein. The sample has tens of thousands of distinct CDR3 sequences; 20% to 25% are singletons. The sorted Tregs were CD4+CD25+CD127-/low cells. Overall study results and limits: The TCR gene usage of tumor memory CD4+ T cells clustered together with blood and lymph node memory CD4+ cells and with lymph node naive CD4+ cells.

CDR3 size: 16 residues. Between the trimmed V and J ends, which lost 6 bases and 6 bases, there was a span of 21 bases. The sequencing input was Tregs sorted from blood. The receptor's source is a female donor with breast cancer. The V gene is TRBV12-3 or TRBV12-4, the J gene TRBJ2-1; D may correspond to TRBD1 or TRBD2 (7 bases each). CDR3 DNA sequence: TGTGCCAGCAGCCCCCCAGGGGGGCGGGAGAGCAATGAGCAGTTCTTC. Its protein product is CASSPPGGRESNEQFF.